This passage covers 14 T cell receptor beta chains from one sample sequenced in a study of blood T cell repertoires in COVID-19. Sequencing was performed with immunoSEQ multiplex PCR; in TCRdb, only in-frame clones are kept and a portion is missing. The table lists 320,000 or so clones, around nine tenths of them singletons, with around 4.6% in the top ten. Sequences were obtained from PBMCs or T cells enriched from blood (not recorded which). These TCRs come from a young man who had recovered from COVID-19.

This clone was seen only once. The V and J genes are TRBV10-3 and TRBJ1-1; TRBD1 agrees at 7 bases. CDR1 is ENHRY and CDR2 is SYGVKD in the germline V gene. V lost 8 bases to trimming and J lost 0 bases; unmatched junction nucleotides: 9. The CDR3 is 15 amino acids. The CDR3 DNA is TGTGCCATCCAAGATCTTGACAGGGTGAACACTGAAGCTTTCTTT. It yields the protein CAIQDLDRVNTEAFF.

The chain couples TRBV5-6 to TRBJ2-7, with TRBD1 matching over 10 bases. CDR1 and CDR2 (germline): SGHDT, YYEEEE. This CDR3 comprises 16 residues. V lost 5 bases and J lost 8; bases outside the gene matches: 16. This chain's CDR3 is CASSFELGTGVGKQYF. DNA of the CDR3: TGTGCCAGCAGTTTTGAATTGGGGACAGGGGTAGGTAAGCAGTACTTC.

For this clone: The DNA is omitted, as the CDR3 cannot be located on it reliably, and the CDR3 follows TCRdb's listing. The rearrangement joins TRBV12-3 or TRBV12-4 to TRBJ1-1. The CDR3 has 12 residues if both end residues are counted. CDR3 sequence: CASHWGDGSTRF.

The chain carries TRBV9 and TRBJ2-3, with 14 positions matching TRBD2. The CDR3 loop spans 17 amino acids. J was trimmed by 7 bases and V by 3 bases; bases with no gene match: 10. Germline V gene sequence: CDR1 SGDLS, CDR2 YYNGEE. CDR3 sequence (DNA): TGTGCCAGCAGCGAGAGACTAGCGGGGGGGATCGTTAATACGCAGTATTTT. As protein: CASSERLAGGIVNTQYF. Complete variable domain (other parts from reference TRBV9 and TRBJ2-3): DSGVTQTPKHLITATGQRVTLRCSPRSGDLSVYWYQQSLDQGLQFLIQYYNGEERAKGNILERFSAQQFPDLHSELNLSSLELGDSALYFCASSERLAGGIVNTQYFGPGTRLTVL.

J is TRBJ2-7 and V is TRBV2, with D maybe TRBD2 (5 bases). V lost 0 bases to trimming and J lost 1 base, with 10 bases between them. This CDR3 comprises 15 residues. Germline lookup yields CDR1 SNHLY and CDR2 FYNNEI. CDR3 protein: CASSEAGRGSYEQYF. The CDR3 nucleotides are TGTGCCAGCAGTGAAGCAGGGAGAGGTTCCTACGAGCAGTACTTC.

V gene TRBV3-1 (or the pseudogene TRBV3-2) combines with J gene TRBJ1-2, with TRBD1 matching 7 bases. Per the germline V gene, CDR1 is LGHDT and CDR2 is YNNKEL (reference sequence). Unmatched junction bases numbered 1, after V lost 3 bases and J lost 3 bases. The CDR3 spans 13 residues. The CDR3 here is CASSQTGHYGYTF. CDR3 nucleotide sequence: TGTGCCAGCAGCCAGACAGGGCACTATGGCTACACCTTC.

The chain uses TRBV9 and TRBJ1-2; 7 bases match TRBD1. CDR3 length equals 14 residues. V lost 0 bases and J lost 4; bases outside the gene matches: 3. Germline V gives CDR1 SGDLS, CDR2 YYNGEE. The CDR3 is CASSVEAGGYGYTF. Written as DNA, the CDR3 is TGTGCCAGCAGCGTAGAGGCAGGGGGCTATGGCTACACCTTC.

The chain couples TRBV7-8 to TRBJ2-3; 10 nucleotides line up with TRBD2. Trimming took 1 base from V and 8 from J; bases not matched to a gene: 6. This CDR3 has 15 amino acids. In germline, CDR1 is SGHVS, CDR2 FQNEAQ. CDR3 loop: CASSLVSGGAGTQYF. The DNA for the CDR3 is TGTGCCAGCAGCTTAGTGAGCGGGGGGGCTGGTACGCAGTATTTT.

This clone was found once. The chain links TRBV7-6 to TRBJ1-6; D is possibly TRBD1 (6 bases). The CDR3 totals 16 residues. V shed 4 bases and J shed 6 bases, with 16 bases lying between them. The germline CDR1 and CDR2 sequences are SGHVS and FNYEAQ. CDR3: CASSSYDRRFNSPLHF. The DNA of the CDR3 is TGTGCCAGCAGCTCATATGACAGGCGTTTTAATTCACCCCTCCACTTT.

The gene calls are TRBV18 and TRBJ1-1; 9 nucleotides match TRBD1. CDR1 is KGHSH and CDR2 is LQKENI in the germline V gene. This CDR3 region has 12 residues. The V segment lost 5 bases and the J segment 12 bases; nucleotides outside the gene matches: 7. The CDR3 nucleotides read TGTGCCAGCTCATTGGACAGGGGTGGGCCTTTCTTT. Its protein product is CASSLDRGGPFF.

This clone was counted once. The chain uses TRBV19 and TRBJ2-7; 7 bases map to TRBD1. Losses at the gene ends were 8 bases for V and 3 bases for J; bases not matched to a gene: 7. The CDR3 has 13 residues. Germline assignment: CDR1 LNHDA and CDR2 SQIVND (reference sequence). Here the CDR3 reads CASGDPGGYEQYF. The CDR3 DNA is TGTGCCAGTGGGGACCCAGGGGGCTACGAGCAGTACTTC.

DNA for the CDR3: TGCGCCAGCAGCCAAGTTGGGAGCTTGGGGCAGTTCTTC. Translated: CASSQVGSLGQFF. This chain links TRBV4-1 with TRBJ2-1; possibly TRBD2 for D (5 bases). The CDR3 consists of 13 residues. Germline CDR1 is MGHRA and CDR2 is YSYEKL. V shed 1 base and J shed 12 bases, with 13 bases lying between them.

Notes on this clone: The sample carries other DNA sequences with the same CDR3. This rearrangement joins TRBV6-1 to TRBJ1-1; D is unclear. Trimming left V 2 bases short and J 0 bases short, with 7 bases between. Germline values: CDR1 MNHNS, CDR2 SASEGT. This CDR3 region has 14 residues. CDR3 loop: CASSEQVMNTEAFF. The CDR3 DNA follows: TGTGCCAGCAGTGAACAGGTCATGAACACTGAAGCTTTCTTT.

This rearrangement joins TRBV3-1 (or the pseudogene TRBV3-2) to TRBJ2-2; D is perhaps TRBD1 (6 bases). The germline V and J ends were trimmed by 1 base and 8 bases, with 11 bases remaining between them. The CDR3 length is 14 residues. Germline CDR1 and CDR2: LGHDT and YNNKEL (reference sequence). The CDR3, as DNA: TGTGCCAGCAGCCAAGGGACAGCTGCGGGGGAGCTGTTTTTT. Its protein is CASSQGTAAGELFF.